Sequencing of this TCR beta chain was carried out in a study of neurological immune-mediated disorders. Study observations and caveats: No expanded-clone CDR3 amino acid sequence recurred across subjects, suggesting private TCR-beta repertoires. While HTLV-1-associated myelopathy showed the greatest TCR clonal expansion, multiple sclerosis showed the least, falling below healthy controls.

This clonotype has ten or more counts. Its cognate antigen is unknown. V was cut by 3 bases and J by 4 bases, with 9 bases left in between. There are 13 residues in the CDR3. Germline loops: CDR1 SGHVS, CDR2 FQNEAQ. TCRdb fed the 5' RACE reads into MiXCR, producing one record per CDR3 protein. The sample comprises roughly 120,000 distinct CDR3 sequences, about 3.4% of which are singletons, and roughly 1.3% rests with the top ten. It was from 2 million PBMCs stored at -80 C that the unsorted libraries were obtained. This chain connects TRBV7-8 to TRBJ1-1; D uncertain. Input material: PBMCs. This clonotype originated in a woman between 25 and 40 years old with multiple sclerosis. The CDR3: CASSFWGSTEAFF. In DNA form, the CDR3 reads TGTGCCAGCAGCTTTTGGGGTAGCACTGAAGCTTTCTTT.